This T cell receptor (beta chain) was profiled in a study of CD8+ T cells in alopecia areata. The study, taken as a whole, reports: With tofacitinib ongoing, many expanded lesional clones persisted in both scalp and blood. Scalp clonality and expanded CD8+ clones among the top 100 showed significant decreases with tofacitinib. Mice showed clearer TCR sharing than patients did, a gap that was possibly HLA-related.

RNA extraction and reverse transcription yielded cDNA as sequencing template. Measured with immunoSEQ multiplex PCR; TCRdb has only the in-frame clones, and not every one. The sample yields 150,000 to 250,000 clones, 58% seen once. Germline loops: CDR1 GTSNPN, CDR2 SVGIG (reference sequence). V dropped 1 base and J dropped 7 bases, with 19 bases sitting between them. There are 15 residues in the CDR3. This sample's treatment: oral pan-JAK inhibitor, 5-10 mg twice daily. Peripheral blood samples and lesional scalp punch biopsies were obtained from alopecia areata patients. Notes on this clone: Its antigen is unknown.

The genes are TRBV30 and TRBJ1-2; maybe TRBD1 (6 bases). The receptor was derived from a human donor with alopecia areata. The sequencing used CD4+ T cells sorted from blood, collected at week 24, from a patient treated with tofacitinib. In DNA form, the CDR3 reads TGTGCCTGGAGTGCCCTACAGGGAGCGGTCGGTGGCTACACCTTC. Encoded protein: CAWSALQGAVGGYTF.